This entry lists 5 T cell receptor beta chains sequenced from one sample in a study of blood T cell repertoires in COVID-19. This table comes from immunoSEQ multiplex PCR, and its TCRdb copy is limited to in-frame clones, with some not included. The table shows about 170,000 clones, with around 85% occurring only once. Sequences were obtained from peripheral blood. These receptors came from a man in his sixties who had recovered from COVID-19.

This clone was seen more than once but under ten times. This chain connects TRBV19 to TRBJ1-6; 8 bases are shared with TRBD1. J lost 10 bases, V lost 1 base, and 9 bases had no gene match. Germline V gene data show CDR1 as LNHDA and CDR2 as SQIVND (reference sequence). CDR3 length: 16 residues. The CDR3 spells CASSIVRQGARSPLHF. The DNA of the CDR3 is TGTGCCAGTAGTATAGTACGTCAGGGGGCGAGATCACCCCTCCACTTT.

V usage is TRBV29-1 and J usage is TRBJ1-5; a weak D match, TRBD1 (6 bases). V lost 6 bases to trimming and J lost 5 bases, with 14 bases between them. The germline CDR1 and CDR2 sequences are SQVTM and ANQGSEA. The CDR3 length is 13 residues. CDR3 protein: CSVQDSNDQPQHF. For the CDR3, the DNA is TGCAGCGTCCAGGACAGTAACGATCAGCCCCAGCATTTT.

The chain's CDR3 is CASRDGQGDSPLHF. The CDR3, as DNA: TGTGCCAGCAGGGACGGACAAGGGGATTCACCCCTCCACTTT. The J gene is TRBJ1-6, the V gene TRBV28; tentatively, D is TRBD1 (5 bases). The germline CDR1 and CDR2 sequences are MDHEN and SYDVKM. The CDR3 is made up of 14 amino acids. Trimming took 6 bases from V and 8 from J, leaving 14 bases between them.

The chain has TRBV5-8 and TRBJ1-6; D remains ambiguous. V lost 2 bases to trimming and J lost 4 bases, with 7 bases between them. The CDR3 spans 14 residues. CDR1 is SGHTS, CDR2 YDEGEE, per germline. CDR3 sequence reads: CASSFEAYNSPLHF. CDR3 nucleotides: TGTGCCAGCAGCTTTGAGGCTTATAATTCACCCCTCCACTTT.

The J gene is TRBJ2-7, the V gene TRBV5-1; 7 nucleotides match TRBD1. CDR3 length equals 14 residues. Germline V CDR1 and CDR2: SGHRS, YFSETQ. The V segment lost 5 bases and the J segment 3 bases; nucleotides outside the gene matches: 8. The CDR3 coding sequence is TGCGCCAGCAGAGTAACAGGGGATTTCTACGAGCAGTACTTC. It is translated as CASRVTGDFYEQYF.